Shown below are 29 T cell receptor beta chains from a single sample sequenced in a study of cytomegalovirus exposure and HLA in healthy donors. The PCR ran on 60 Vbeta and 13 Jbeta primers. Measured with immunoSEQ multiplex PCR; TCRdb has only the in-frame clones, and not every one. Altogether 190,000 or so clones are present, 80% to 85% being singletons, with the ten largest covering over 1.5%. The sequencing sample was made of PBMCs. These receptor sequences come from a man aged 45-65 years in good health and CMV-seronegative.

The V and J genes are TRBV29-1 and TRBJ2-5; D possibly corresponds to TRBD1 (6 bases). Germline-derived CDR1 and CDR2 are SQVTM and ANQGSEA. The CDR3 totals 12 residues. CDR3 sequence: CKVGQSQETQYF. The CDR3 nucleotides are TGCAAGGTTGGACAGAGCCAAGAGACCCAGTACTTC. Full variable domain (rest looked up from reference TRBV29-1 and TRBJ2-5): SAVISQKPSRDICQRGTSLTIQCQVDSQVTMMFWYRQQPGQSLTLIATANQGSEATYESGFVIDKFPISRPNLTFSTLTVSNMSPEDSSIYLCKVGQSQETQYFGPGTRLLVL.

The chain employs TRBV9 and TRBJ2-5, with D unresolved. The end of the DNA fits TRBJ2-7 better, so the J call may be wrong. CDR3 length equals 14 residues. In germline, CDR1 is SGDLS, CDR2 YYNGEE. CDR3 nucleotide sequence: TGTGCCAGCAGCGTAAACAGTTTGAACCACGAGCAGTACTTC. Encoded protein: CASSVNSLNHEQYF.

This sequence joins TRBV2 and TRBJ1-5, with TRBD1 as a possible D gene (6 bases). The germline V and J ends were trimmed by 2 bases and 0 bases, with 11 bases remaining between them. This CDR3 is built from 16 residues. The germline V gene encodes CDR1 SNHLY and CDR2 FYNNEI. CDR3 residues: CASSELGQHSNQPQHF. In nucleotides, the CDR3 is TGTGCCAGCAGTGAACTGGGACAACATAGCAATCAGCCCCAGCATTTT. Using reference TRBV2 and TRBJ1-5 for the parts outside the CDR3, the full variable domain is EPEVTQTPSHQVTQMGQEVILRCVPISNHLYFYWYRQILGQKVEFLVSFYNNEISEKSEIFDDQFSVERPDGSNFTLKIRSTKLEDSAMYFCASSELGQHSNQPQHFGDGTRLSIL.

This chain uses TRBV28 with TRBJ2-5; tentative D call: TRBD2 (6 bases). The J call is in doubt because the DNA end fits TRBJ2-7 better. CDR3 length equals 14 residues. CDR1 is MDHEN and CDR2 is SYDVKM in the germline V gene. CDR3 loop: CASSLGRDWYEQYF. Here the CDR3 DNA reads TGTGCCAGCAGTTTGGGTAGGGACTGGTACGAGCAGTACTTC.

The chain couples TRBV5-4 to TRBJ2-5; D is undetermined. Germline V gene sequence: CDR1 SGHNT, CDR2 YYREEE (reference sequence). The ends were cut back, 1 base at V and 5 bases at J, with 6 bases in the middle. The CDR3 has 12 amino acids. DNA for the CDR3: TGTGCCAGCAGCTTGACCGAGGAGACCCAGTACTTC. It specifies CASSLTEETQYF.

The table lists this clone with a count of one. V and J are TRBV29-1 and TRBJ2-7, with 8 bases that match TRBD2. Losses at the gene ends were 7 bases for V and 2 bases for J; bases not matched to a gene: 16. The CDR3 spans 16 residues. Germline V CDR1 and CDR2: SQVTM, ANQGSEA. CDR3 DNA sequence: TGCAGCGCCAAGGAGGCTAGCGGGTGGGAGACCTACGAGCAGTACTTC. Translated: CSAKEASGWETYEQYF.

The gene calls are TRBV19 and TRBJ2-1; D call uncertain. V was trimmed by 11 bases and J by 0 bases, leaving 11 bases between them. The CDR3 runs to 13 residues. The germline CDR1 and CDR2 sequences are LNHDA and SQIVND (reference sequence). CDR3 protein: CAGRPGSYNEQFF. The CDR3 DNA reads TGTGCCGGCCGACCGGGCTCCTACAATGAGCAGTTCTTC.

This clone came up once. The gene calls are TRBV7-2 and TRBJ2-3; D is ambiguous. In germline, CDR1 is SGHTA, CDR2 FQGNSA. Trimming cost V 0 bases and J 2 bases, with 3 bases left between them. CDR3 length: 13 residues. In nucleotides, the CDR3 is TGTGCCAGCAGCTTAGCGTACACAGATACGCAGTATTTT. Translating gives CASSLAYTDTQYF.

The chain carries TRBV19 and TRBJ2-7; D is possibly TRBD2 (5 bases). CDR1 LNHDA and CDR2 SQIVND come from the germline V gene (reference sequence). The CDR3 extends over 14 amino acids. Trimming took 1 base from V and 1 from J, leaving 8 bases between them. CDR3 in amino acids: CASSIGRGSYEQYF. In DNA, the CDR3 is TGTGCCAGTAGTATAGGCCGGGGATCCTACGAGCAGTACTTC. Filled out from reference TRBV19 and TRBJ2-7, the complete variable domain reads DGGITQSPKYLFRKEGQNVTLSCEQNLNHDAMYWYRQDPGQGLRLIYYSQIVNDFQKGDIAEGYSVSREKKESFPLTVTSAQKNPTAFYLCASSIGRGSYEQYFGPGTRLTVT.

To note about this clone: A read error may account for a junction end that differs from germline. The chain has TRBV7-9 and TRBJ2-7; TRBD2 aligns across 14 bases. This CDR3 region has 16 residues. CDR1 is SEHNR, CDR2 FQNEAQ, per germline (reference sequence). The CDR3 DNA is TGTTCCAGCAGCTTGACTAGCGGGGGGGCGAGGCACGAGCAGTACTTC. Its translation is CSSSLTSGGARHEQYF.

The rearrangement joins TRBV9 to TRBJ2-2, with D perhaps TRBD1 (6 bases). The V gene's germline CDR1 is SGDLS and CDR2 YYNGEE. V lost 0 bases to trimming and J lost 3 bases, with 12 bases between them. The CDR3 extends over 16 amino acids. The CDR3 sequence: CASSVAQQGYTGELFF. The CDR3 coding sequence is TGTGCCAGCAGCGTAGCTCAACAGGGATACACCGGGGAGCTGTTTTTT.

V gene TRBV2 combines with J gene TRBJ1-2; 7 bases agree with TRBD1. J lost 0 bases, V lost 10 bases, and 11 bases had no gene match. Germline V lookup: CDR1 SNHLY, CDR2 FYNNEI. This CDR3 spans 15 amino acids. The CDR3 DNA is TGTGCCACCACTCCTGTGGGACAGCCTAACTATGGCTACACCTTC. Protein: CATTPVGQPNYGYTF. Looking up the rest from reference TRBV2 and TRBJ1-2 gives the full variable domain: EPEVTQTPSHQVTQMGQEVILRCVPISNHLYFYWYRQILGQKVEFLVSFYNNEISEKSEIFDDQFSVERPDGSNFTLKIRSTKLEDSAMYFCATTPVGQPNYGYTFGSGTRLTVV.

The chain employs TRBV19 and TRBJ2-7; 8 bases line up with TRBD2. From germline, CDR1 is LNHDA and CDR2 SQIVND (reference sequence). V gave up 1 base and J gave up 4 bases; unmatched junction bases: 6. The CDR3 spans 15 residues. The DNA of the CDR3 is TGTGCCAGTAGTATAGTACCGGGGGGGCCTTACGAGCAGTACTTC. Amino acids: CASSIVPGGPYEQYF.

V gene TRBV19 combines with J gene TRBJ2-1, with 8 bases aligning to TRBD2. This CDR3 region has 17 residues. Per the germline V gene, CDR1 is LNHDA and CDR2 is SQIVND (reference sequence). The trim removed 6 bases at V and 0 bases at J, leaving 10 bases unmatched. In nucleotides, the CDR3 is TGTGCCAGTAGCGGAACAGCGGGGGCCCGCTCCTACAATGAGCAGTTCTTC. Residues: CASSGTAGARSYNEQFF.

This clone was counted a single time. This chain uses TRBV11-2 with TRBJ2-1; 7 nucleotides agree with TRBD2. The CDR3 length is 14 residues. CDR1 is SGHAT, CDR2 FQNNGV, per germline. Unmatched junction bases numbered 6, after V lost 6 bases and J lost 4 bases. The CDR3 DNA follows: TGTGCCAGCAGGTGGGGGAGGGAGTACAATGAGCAGTTCTTC. This gives the protein CASRWGREYNEQFF.

V and J are TRBV18 and TRBJ1-3; D gene ambiguous. V was pared by 1 base and J by 0 bases, with 7 bases between. Germline values: CDR1 KGHSH, CDR2 LQKENI. The CDR3 runs 15 residues. CDR3 nucleotide sequence: TGTGCCAGCTCACCACAACTGAGCTCTGGAAACACCATATATTTT. Amino acid sequence: CASSPQLSSGNTIYF.

On this clone itself: A junction end diverges from the germline sequence, so it may reflect a read error. The chain combines TRBV7-9 with TRBJ2-2, with 7 bases lining up with TRBD2. The CDR3 is 16 residues long. The germline gives CDR1 SEHNR, CDR2 FQNEAQ (reference sequence). The CDR3 sequence is CSSSLALAGESGELFF. The CDR3 nucleotides are TGTTCCAGCAGCTTAGCGCTCGCGGGAGAATCCGGGGAGCTGTTTTTT.

The gene calls are TRBV5-4 and TRBJ2-5; 10 nucleotides agree with TRBD1. With 1 base clipped from V and 5 bases from J, the junction kept 11 bases outside the gene matches. The CDR3 is made up of 17 amino acids. In germline, CDR1 is SGHNT, CDR2 YYREEE (reference sequence). This CDR3 is CASSLSLTGGFRETQYF. Written as DNA, the CDR3 is TGTGCCAGCAGCTTGAGTTTGACAGGGGGCTTTCGTGAGACCCAGTACTTC.

The V gene is TRBV19, the J gene TRBJ2-3; no firm D call. The CDR3 is 16 amino acids. V was trimmed by 1 base and J by 3 bases, leaving 14 bases between them. Germline V CDR1 and CDR2: LNHDA, SQIVND (reference sequence). The chain's CDR3 is CASSIGRVRLTDTQYF. The CDR3 nucleotides read TGTGCCAGTAGTATAGGTCGGGTCCGATTAACAGATACGCAGTATTTT. Filled out from reference TRBV19 and TRBJ2-3, the complete variable domain reads DGGITQSPKYLFRKEGQNVTLSCEQNLNHDAMYWYRQDPGQGLRLIYYSQIVNDFQKGDIAEGYSVSREKKESFPLTVTSAQKNPTAFYLCASSIGRVRLTDTQYFGPGTRLTVL.

This chain connects TRBV5-1 to TRBJ1-2; 7 bases are shared with TRBD1. The V gene's germline CDR1 is SGHRS and CDR2 YFSETQ. There are 14 residues in the CDR3. The trim removed 0 bases at V and 6 bases at J, leaving 5 bases unmatched. CDR3 bases: TGCGCCAGCAGCTTGGGAGGACAGGCAGATGGCTACACCTTC. Protein sequence: CASSLGGQADGYTF.

The chain uses TRBV2 and TRBJ1-1; no clear D gene. V lost 2 bases and J 2 bases, leaving 9 bases between the germline ends. Germline V gene data show CDR1 as SNHLY and CDR2 as FYNNEI. This CDR3 region has 14 residues. In DNA form, the CDR3 reads TGTGCCAGCAGTGAAAGCCAGGTTAACACTGAAGCTTTCTTT. Translated: CASSESQVNTEAFF.

CDR3 loop: CACIAGGFGETQYF. Written as DNA, the CDR3 is TGTGCCTGCATAGCGGGAGGGTTCGGAGAGACCCAGTACTTC. This chain connects TRBV30 to TRBJ2-5, with 11 bases that match TRBD2. V trimming: 6 bases; J trimming: 4 bases; junction bases outside the gene matches: 7. Germline V CDR1 and CDR2: GTSNPN, SVGIG (reference sequence). This CDR3 is 14 amino acids long.

This clone was recorded once. This chain links TRBV9 with TRBJ1-6; TRBD1 matches at 9 bases. Germline CDR1 is SGDLS and CDR2 is YYNGEE. The CDR3 totals 16 residues. After removal of 4 bases from V and 6 bases from J, the junction contained 8 bases not matched to a gene. Written as DNA, the CDR3 is TGTGCCAGCAGCCGCATCGGGACAGGGATTAATTCACCCCTCCACTTT. It yields the protein CASSRIGTGINSPLHF.

The chain recombines TRBV2 with TRBJ2-1, with 10 bases lining up with TRBD2. Germline CDR1 is SNHLY and CDR2 is FYNNEI. The CDR3 is 14 amino acids. Trimming removed 4 bases from V and 16 bases from J; junction bases left unmatched: 13. CDR3: CASSVVAGGRGPFF. The CDR3 DNA is TGTGCCAGCAGTGTGGTAGCGGGGGGCCGGGGCCCCTTCTTC. The full variable domain, rest sourced from reference TRBV2 and TRBJ2-1, is EPEVTQTPSHQVTQMGQEVILRCVPISNHLYFYWYRQILGQKVEFLVSFYNNEISEKSEIFDDQFSVERPDGSNFTLKIRSTKLEDSAMYFCASSVVAGGRGPFFGPGTRLTVL.

V is TRBV9 and J is TRBJ2-1, with 9 bases that match TRBD2. V trimming: 2 bases; J trimming: 6 bases; junction bases outside the gene matches: 6. CDR3 length equals 15 residues. Germline V lookup: CDR1 SGDLS, CDR2 YYNGEE. CDR3 coding DNA: TGTGCCAGCAGCGTTGCGCCTAGCGGGGCCAATGAGCAGTTCTTC. It translates to CASSVAPSGANEQFF.

The chain is built from TRBV5-1 and TRBJ2-7, with 8 bases aligning to TRBD1. V was pared by 0 bases and J by 3 bases, with 8 bases of the junction left unmatched. CDR1 SGHRS and CDR2 YFSETQ come from the germline V gene. The CDR3 spans 16 residues. For the CDR3, the DNA is TGCGCCAGCAGCTTGGTAGGTGGACAGGGCCACTACGAGCAGTACTTC. Translation gives CASSLVGGQGHYEQYF.

J is TRBJ2-2 and V is TRBV18; D is undetermined. V lost 3 bases to trimming and J lost 6 bases, with 11 bases between them. From germline, CDR1 is KGHSH and CDR2 LQKENI. The CDR3 runs to 14 residues. The CDR3 DNA is TGTGCCAGCTCACCTTTGAAGTCAGCCGGGGAGCTGTTTTTT. Protein: CASSPLKSAGELFF.

The J gene is TRBJ1-2, the V gene TRBV29-1; TRBD1 matches at 8 bases. Germline lookup yields CDR1 SQVTM and CDR2 ANQGSEA. The length of the CDR3 is 16 residues. With V trimmed by 6 bases and J by 8 bases, 20 bases remained unmatched. DNA for the CDR3: TGCAGCGTCAACCTATTCGACAGGGGTCTCCGGTGGGGCTACACCTTC. Amino acids: CSVNLFDRGLRWGYTF.

CDR3 region: CASSPHMGNQPQHF. CDR3 nucleotide sequence: TGTGCCAGCAGTCCTCACATGGGCAATCAGCCCCAGCATTTT. The V gene is TRBV6-5, the J gene TRBJ1-5; no reliable D call. The V gene's germline CDR1 is MNHEY and CDR2 SVGAGI. V was clipped by 5 bases and J by 2 bases, with 10 bases between them. There are 14 residues in the CDR3.